Described below is a single T cell receptor (beta chain) sequence and its context. Authors' processing steps: Using reference gene primer amplification, nucleated cell counts were estimated. Repertoires were generated with immunoSEQ multiplex PCR, while TCRdb's copy carries only in-frame clones and drops some. V and J calls and clone size come straight from that table; D and trimming were deduced from the DNA. The data show 120,000 or so clones, with approximately 82% seen just once and about 10% held by the top ten. This sample was taken from a study of blood T cell repertoires in COVID-19. About the study: Acute and convalescent COVID-19 samples came from the United States, Italy and Spain. T cells, B-cell-depleted T cells, or PBMCs provided the cDNA or gDNA that served as material.

Losses at the gene ends were 2 bases for V and 2 bases for J; bases not matched to a gene: 1. CDR1 and CDR2 (germline): MDHEN, SYDVKM. This CDR3 spans 16 amino acids. The receptor was derived from a man in his 60s with acute or convalescent COVID-19. What was sequenced was peripheral blood. V usage is TRBV28 and J usage is TRBJ2-2; TRBD2 aligns across 11 bases. Written as DNA, the CDR3 is TGTGCCAGCAGTTTAGGACTAGCGGGCAACACCGGGGAGCTGTTTTTT. Its protein is CASSLGLAGNTGELFF. The whole variable domain, remainder taken from reference TRBV28 and TRBJ2-2, is DVKVTQSSRYLVKRTGEKVFLECVQDMDHENMFWYRQDPGLGLRLIYFSYDVKMKEKGDIPEGYSVSREKKERFSLILESASTNQTSMYLCASSLGLAGNTGELFFGEGSRLTVL.